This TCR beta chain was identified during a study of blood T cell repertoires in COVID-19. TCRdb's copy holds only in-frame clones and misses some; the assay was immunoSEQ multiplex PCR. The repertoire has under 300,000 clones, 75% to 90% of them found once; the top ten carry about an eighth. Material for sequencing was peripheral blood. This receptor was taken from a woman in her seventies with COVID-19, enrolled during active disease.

The CDR3 DNA follows: TGTGCCAGCAGCCGCTTAGCGGGGGCGGGGGGGCCAACAGATACGCAGTATTTT. It yields the protein CASSRLAGAGGPTDTQYF. This chain joins TRBV7-2 and TRBJ2-3, with 9 bases that match TRBD2. Germline loops: CDR1 SGHTA, CDR2 FQGNSA. The V gene end was trimmed by 5 bases and the J gene end by 3 bases; junction bases not matched to a gene: 15. CDR3 length: 18 amino acids. Supplemented by reference TRBV7-2 and TRBJ2-3, the full variable domain reads GAGVSQSPSNKVTEKGKDVELRCDPISGHTALYWYRQSLGQGLEFLIYFQGNSAPDKSGLPSDRFSAERTGGSVSTLTIQRTQQEDSAVYLCASSRLAGAGGPTDTQYFGPGTRLTVL.